What follows are 21 T cell receptor beta chains derived from one specimen sequenced in a study of cytomegalovirus exposure and HLA in healthy donors. Amplification used 60 Vbeta primers and 13 Jbeta primers. The repertoire was sequenced with immunoSEQ multiplex PCR; TCRdb's copy has only in-frame clones and lacks some. This sample has 150,000 to 200,000 clones, with roughly three quarters found just once. Input material: PBMCs. The receptor source for this set is a man aged 60 to 69 in good health and CMV-seronegative.

The chain joins TRBV19 to TRBJ1-5, with D possibly TRBD1 on 6 matching bases. The CDR3 has 14 residues. Trimming took 6 bases from V and 4 from J, leaving 13 bases between them. CDR1 is LNHDA, CDR2 SQIVND, per germline (reference sequence). As DNA, the CDR3 is TGTGCCAGTAGAAAGGACAGTAAGAATCAGCCCCAGCATTTT. This codes for CASRKDSKNQPQHF.

The chain carries TRBV30 and TRBJ2-5, with TRBD2 matching 11 bases. The J call could be wrong; TRBJ2-7 is a better fit for the DNA end. This CDR3 has 15 residues. Per the germline V gene, CDR1 is GTSNPN and CDR2 is SVGIG (reference sequence). The CDR3 is CAWSVRLAGGYEQYF. The CDR3 bases are TGTGCCTGGAGTGTACGGCTAGCGGGAGGCTACGAGCAGTACTTC.

The V and J genes are TRBV30 and TRBJ2-1, with 7 bases matching TRBD2. Germline V lookup: CDR1 GTSNPN, CDR2 SVGIG (reference sequence). The trim removed 7 bases at V and 9 bases at J, leaving 9 bases unmatched. This CDR3 is built from 12 residues. CDR3 nucleotides: TGTGCCTCCAGGGAGGGGAAAGTTGAGCAGTTCTTC. Translation gives CASREGKVEQFF.

The rearrangement uses TRBV28 and TRBJ2-7, with 7 nucleotides matching TRBD1. The V segment lost 7 bases and the J segment 2 bases; nucleotides outside the gene matches: 5. Germline V lookup: CDR1 MDHEN, CDR2 SYDVKM. This CDR3 contains 13 residues. CDR3 sequence (DNA): TGTGCCAGCACCCGGGACAGTACCTACGAGCAGTACTTC. Its translation is CASTRDSTYEQYF.

The chain recombines TRBV21-1 with TRBJ2-7; the DNA was not compared with TRBD1, the D call given in the table. TRBV21-1 is listed as a pseudogene. The CDR3 extends over 16 amino acids. The DNA for the CDR3 is TGTGCCAGCAGCAAACCTTTTGGGACATGCTCCTACGAGCAGTACTTC. It yields the protein CASSKPFGTCSYEQYF.

This chain links TRBV4-1 with TRBJ1-2, with D unclear. The V end was cut by 3 bases, the J end by 4 bases, with 12 bases between. CDR1 and CDR2 (germline): MGHRA, YSYEKL. This CDR3 is built from 14 residues. The CDR3: CASSQAGSPYGYTF. In nucleotides, the CDR3 is TGCGCCAGCAGCCAGGCGGGGTCCCCCTATGGCTACACCTTC.

This chain links TRBV9 with TRBJ2-1; 8 bases match TRBD2. There are 15 residues in the CDR3. Germline V CDR1 and CDR2: SGDLS, YYNGEE. Trimming cost V 1 base and J 7 bases; bases outside gene matches: 7. The CDR3 region has the DNA TGTGCCAGCAGCGTAATCGGGGGGGCCGCAAATGAGCAGTTCTTC. Protein sequence: CASSVIGGAANEQFF.

This sequence joins TRBV5-1 and TRBJ2-3; perhaps TRBD1 as D (7 bases). This CDR3 spans 14 amino acids. Germline V gene lookup returns CDR1 SGHRS and CDR2 YFSETQ. With 4 bases removed from V and 5 bases from J, the gap between germline ends came to 14 bases. The CDR3 DNA is TGCGCCAGCAGCCGCGGGACAGCCCGAGATACGCAGTATTTT. Amino acid sequence: CASSRGTARDTQYF.

The V call is TRBV5-4, the J call TRBJ1-1, with a tentative D call TRBD1 (6 bases). CDR1 is SGHNT and CDR2 is YYREEE in the germline V gene (reference sequence). The CDR3 is 15 amino acids. The germline V and J ends were trimmed by 1 base and 1 base, with 11 bases remaining between them. The CDR3 reads CASSLSTGWNTEAFF. CDR3 DNA: TGTGCCAGCAGCTTGAGTACAGGGTGGAACACTGAAGCTTTCTTT.

In this sample, this clone turned up a few times. The CDR3 DNA is TGTGCCAGCAGACCCGGGGGGGCCTGGGAGACCCAGTACTTC. This translates into CASRPGGAWETQYF. The chain couples TRBV28 to TRBJ2-5, with 8 bases identical to TRBD2. This CDR3 region has 14 residues. Trimming cost V 6 bases and J 5 bases; bases outside gene matches: 8. Per germline, CDR1 MDHEN and CDR2 SYDVKM.

The chain joins TRBV7-9 to TRBJ1-1; D gene uncertain. V was pared by 5 bases and J by 0 bases, with 10 bases between. The CDR3 has 14 amino acids. Per the germline V gene, CDR1 is SEHNR and CDR2 is FQNEAQ (reference sequence). This CDR3 is CASSPPDLNTEAFF. For the CDR3, the DNA is TGTGCCAGCAGCCCCCCGGACTTGAACACTGAAGCTTTCTTT.

The chain employs TRBV5-4 and TRBJ2-7; TRBD2 aligns across 11 bases. The V segment lost 4 bases and the J segment 1 base; nucleotides outside the gene matches: 10. The CDR3 is made up of 17 amino acids. Germline V gene lookup returns CDR1 SGHNT and CDR2 YYREEE (reference sequence). CDR3 nucleotides: TGTGCCAGCAGCCCTCGCGGGGGGACTAGCGGTTCCTACGAGCAGTACTTC. Amino acid sequence: CASSPRGGTSGSYEQYF. Based on the CDR3 plus reference TRBV5-4 and TRBJ2-7, the full variable domain is ETGVTQSPTHLIKTRGQQVTLRCSSQSGHNTVSWYQQALGQGPQFIFQYYREEENGRGNFPPRFSGLQFPNYSSELNVNALELDDSALYLCASSPRGGTSGSYEQYFGPGTRLTVT.

This clone was seen only a few times. This sequence joins TRBV29-1 and TRBJ2-7, with D uncertain. The germline gives CDR1 SQVTM, CDR2 ANQGSEA. This CDR3 spans 11 amino acids. Trimming shortened V by 0 bases and J by 7 bases, and 7 bases separated the two germline ends. The CDR3 region has the DNA TGCAGCGTTGAAGATCCGACAGAGCAGTACTTC. Protein sequence: CSVEDPTEQYF.

This chain joins TRBV7-8 and TRBJ2-5, with 7 bases matching TRBD1. This CDR3 comprises 14 residues. The germline V gene encodes CDR1 SGHVS and CDR2 FQNEAQ. The V and J ends lost 7 bases and 5 bases, in that order; junction bases with no gene match: 10. The CDR3 loop is CASNHRGLRETQYF. The DNA for the CDR3 is TGTGCCAGCAACCACAGGGGCCTGAGGGAGACCCAGTACTTC. Full variable domain (rest looked up from reference TRBV7-8 and TRBJ2-5): GAGVSQSPRYKVAKRGQDVALRCDPISGHVSLFWYQQALGQGPEFLTYFQNEAQLDKSGLPSDRFFAERPEGSVSTLKIQRTQQEDSAVYLCASNHRGLRETQYFGPGTRLLVL.

As DNA, the CDR3 is TGTGCCAGCAGACCTAGCGGGCGTTTATCCTACGAGCAGTACTTC. Translating it yields CASRPSGRLSYEQYF. This chain links TRBV6-5 with TRBJ2-7; 8 bases align to TRBD2. Germline CDR1 MNHEY, CDR2 SVGAGI. After removal of 6 bases from V and 1 base from J, the junction contained 8 bases not matched to a gene. This CDR3 is built from 15 residues.

The V gene is TRBV29-1, the J gene TRBJ2-7; 8 bases line up with TRBD1. The CDR3 has 13 amino acids. The junction had 2 bases not matched to a gene; V was cut back by 4 bases and J by 0 bases. The germline V gene has CDR1 SQVTM and CDR2 ANQGSEA. The CDR3 protein is CSVATGGSYEQYF. In DNA, the CDR3 is TGCAGCGTTGCCACAGGGGGCTCCTACGAGCAGTACTTC.

This clone was observed a few times. The V gene is TRBV10-3, the J gene TRBJ2-5, with 9 bases matching TRBD2. Trimming removed 2 bases from V and 1 base from J; junction bases left unmatched: 2. This CDR3 is 15 amino acids long. Germline CDR1 and CDR2: ENHRY and SYGVKD. The CDR3 DNA sequence: TGTGCCATCAGTGAGGAGCGGGGGGCCCAAGAGACCCAGTACTTC. Translation: CAISEERGAQETQYF.

The chain combines TRBV19 with TRBJ2-7, with D possibly being TRBD1 (5 bases). Germline assignment: CDR1 LNHDA and CDR2 SQIVND (reference sequence). V was clipped by 3 bases and J by 5 bases, with 17 bases between them. This CDR3 region has 15 residues. CDR3 in amino acids: CASSIEGRVSDEQYF. The CDR3, as DNA: TGTGCCAGTAGTATTGAAGGCAGGGTGTCCGACGAGCAGTACTTC.

The chain carries TRBV29-1 and TRBJ1-2, with 9 bases aligning to TRBD1. The CDR3 is 18 amino acids. Germline values: CDR1 SQVTM, CDR2 ANQGSEA. V shed 5 bases, J shed 2 bases, and the junction held 18 bases outside the gene matches. The DNA of the CDR3 is TGCAGCGTTATTTACACCGGGACAGGGCGTGAGGAAAACTATGGCTACACCTTC. Its protein is CSVIYTGTGREENYGYTF. Drawing the rest from reference TRBV29-1 and TRBJ1-2, the complete variable domain is SAVISQKPSRDICQRGTSLTIQCQVDSQVTMMFWYRQQPGQSLTLIATANQGSEATYESGFVIDKFPISRPNLTFSTLTVSNMSPEDSSIYLCSVIYTGTGREENYGYTFGSGTRLTVV.

The chain uses TRBV5-5 and TRBJ1-4, with D unresolved. This CDR3 has 14 amino acids. The V gene's germline CDR1 is SGHKS and CDR2 YYEKEE (reference sequence). The ends were cut back, 4 bases at V and 0 bases at J, with 7 bases in the middle. The CDR3 loop reads CASSRLATNEKLFF. CDR3 bases: TGTGCCAGCAGCCGACTTGCAACTAATGAAAAACTGTTTTTT.

This clone was detected once. This rearrangement joins TRBV7-9 to TRBJ2-7, with 7 bases aligning to TRBD1. Germline V gives CDR1 SEHNR, CDR2 FQNEAQ (reference sequence). The CDR3 totals 14 residues. V shed 5 bases, J shed 8 bases, and the junction held 12 bases outside the gene matches. CDR3 nucleotides: TGTGCCAGCAGCCCGGGACAGCCGATTTTTCAGCAGTACTTC. Protein product: CASSPGQPIFQQYF.